A single sample is the source of the 6 T cell receptor beta chains below, sequenced in a study of cytomegalovirus exposure and HLA in healthy donors. It was with 60 Vbeta and 13 Jbeta primers that the PCR ran. The assay was immunoSEQ multiplex PCR, and TCRdb's table has in-frame clones only and misses some. The data contain about 160,000 clones, around 80% of them seen just once; the ten biggest clones take up around 6.9%. The sequenced sample consisted of PBMCs. The receptors stem from a male donor in good health and CMV-seropositive.

This rearrangement joins TRBV11-2 to TRBJ2-1; TRBD2 matches at 7 bases. This CDR3 is built from 16 residues. The germline CDR1 and CDR2 sequences are SGHAT and FQNNGV. V gave up 3 bases and J gave up 0 bases; unmatched junction bases: 5. CDR3 region: CASSFPSGASYNEQFF. CDR3 nucleotide sequence: TGTGCCAGCAGCTTCCCAAGCGGGGCCTCCTACAATGAGCAGTTCTTC.

This chain joins TRBV28 and TRBJ1-5; D possibly corresponds to TRBD1 (5 bases). V was trimmed by 2 bases and J by 7 bases, leaving 12 bases between them. CDR1 is MDHEN, CDR2 SYDVKM, per germline. This CDR3 spans 14 amino acids. The CDR3 sequence is CASSLIRAAQPQHF. The CDR3 region has the DNA TGTGCCAGCAGTTTAATCAGGGCCGCCCAGCCCCAGCATTTT.

The chain recombines TRBV7-2 with TRBJ1-2; possibly TRBD1 for D (5 bases). Germline V gene lookup returns CDR1 SGHTA and CDR2 FQGNSA. CDR3 length equals 14 residues. Between the trimmed V and J ends, which lost 7 bases and 4 bases, there was a span of 16 bases. Here the CDR3 DNA reads TGTGCCAGCAATCCGGGGGGTACCAGCTATGGCTACACCTTC. Its translation is CASNPGGTSYGYTF.

The chain uses TRBV27 and TRBJ2-3; possibly TRBD2 for D (6 bases). The V end was cut by 5 bases, the J end by 2 bases, with 11 bases between. The CDR3 is made up of 14 amino acids. CDR1 MNHEY and CDR2 SMNVEV come from the germline V gene (reference sequence). In nucleotides, the CDR3 is TGTGCCAGCAGTCACACTAGCTACACAGATACGCAGTATTTT. This encodes CASSHTSYTDTQYF.

The chain uses TRBV15 and TRBJ2-4; 13 positions match TRBD2. J was trimmed by 9 bases and V by 0 bases; bases with no gene match: 8. The CDR3 runs to 17 residues. Per the germline V gene, CDR1 is LNHNV and CDR2 is YYDKDF (reference sequence). The CDR3 nucleotides read TGTGCCACCAGCAGAGATCGGACTAGCGGGAGTGGGGGCATTCAGTACTTC. It encodes CATSRDRTSGSGGIQYF.

This sequence joins TRBV6-5 and TRBJ1-2; 8 bases are shared with TRBD1. V lost 5 bases and J lost 4; bases outside the gene matches: 9. The CDR3 has 15 amino acids. Germline CDR1 and CDR2: MNHEY and SVGAGI. The CDR3 is CASSPDRDLLYGYTF. CDR3 bases: TGTGCCAGCAGTCCGGACAGGGACCTTCTCTATGGCTACACCTTC.